These 11 T cell receptor beta chains share one sample of origin, sequenced in a study of cytomegalovirus exposure and HLA in healthy donors. Method: immunoSEQ multiplex PCR; TCRdb's copy keeps in-frame clones and lacks some. The profile shows about 250,000 clones, roughly 90% of them singletons. The sequenced sample consisted of PBMCs. These TCRs come from a man younger than 35 in good health and CMV-seropositive.

The V gene is TRBV29-1, the J gene TRBJ2-5; D gene ambiguous. Trimming took 2 bases from V and 9 from J, leaving 16 bases between them. The CDR3 runs 13 residues. CDR1 and CDR2 from the germline V gene are SQVTM and ANQGSEA. The DNA of the CDR3 is TGCAGCGTTGAAACGGACCTCGTCGGGTCCCAGTACTTC. It specifies CSVETDLVGSQYF.

This chain uses TRBV5-6 with TRBJ1-1; D unresolved. Trimming took off 1 base at V and 6 bases at J, with 10 bases between the two ends. This CDR3 contains 13 residues. The germline V gene has CDR1 SGHDT and CDR2 YYEEEE. As DNA, the CDR3 is TGTGCCAGCAGCTTGCCAGTTGTCTCTGAAGCTTTCTTT. Translated: CASSLPVVSEAFF.

The chain recombines TRBV7-3 with TRBJ2-1; D is undetermined. Germline V lookup: CDR1 SGHTA, CDR2 FQGTGA. The V end lost 8 bases, the J end lost 0 bases, and 8 bases lay between the germline ends. The CDR3 contains 13 residues. The DNA for the CDR3 is TGTGCCAGCTCCTGGGGCTCCTACAATGAGCAGTTCTTC. Protein: CASSWGSYNEQFF.

The J gene is TRBJ2-2, the V gene TRBV29-1; D is ambiguous. CDR1 is SQVTM, CDR2 ANQGSEA, per germline. V lost 0 bases and J lost 1, with 9 bases in between. The CDR3 is 15 residues long. CDR3 in amino acids: CSVEDADRNTGELFF. DNA for the CDR3: TGCAGCGTTGAAGATGCTGACCGGAACACCGGGGAGCTGTTTTTT.

The chain links TRBV10-2 to TRBJ2-4, with 9 positions matching TRBD2. The CDR3 has 16 amino acids. In germline, CDR1 is WSHSY, CDR2 SAAADI. After removal of 7 bases from V and 9 bases from J, the junction contained 16 bases not matched to a gene. In nucleotides, the CDR3 is TGCGCCAGCACTCCGACTAGCGGTGGACCTATTGGCATTCAGTACTTC. Amino acids: CASTPTSGGPIGIQYF.

This chain joins TRBV15 and TRBJ2-1, with 12 nucleotides matching TRBD1. CDR1 LNHNV and CDR2 YYDKDF come from the germline V gene (reference sequence). V lost 6 bases and J lost 10; bases outside the gene matches: 4. The CDR3 spans 13 residues. The CDR3 DNA reads TGTGCCACCAGGGGACAGGGGGCATGGGAGCAGTTCTTC. This codes for CATRGQGAWEQFF.

The chain joins TRBV4-1 to TRBJ2-7; weak D call: TRBD1 (5 bases). CDR3 size: 14 residues. Germline lookup yields CDR1 MGHRA and CDR2 YSYEKL. With 3 bases removed from V and 7 bases from J, the gap between germline ends came to 16 bases. Here the CDR3 reads CASSQVARVEEQYF. CDR3 DNA sequence: TGCGCCAGCAGCCAGGTAGCCAGGGTTGAAGAGCAGTACTTC.

This chain connects TRBV6-1 to TRBJ2-3; TRBD1 is a possible D gene (6 bases). The V end was cut by 10 bases, the J end by 8 bases, with 16 bases between. The germline V gene has CDR1 MNHNS and CDR2 SASEGT. The CDR3 loop spans 12 amino acids. The CDR3 DNA reads as TGTGCCACCCTCCAAACAGGGAGTACGCAGTATTTT. Translated: CATLQTGSTQYF.

The chain employs TRBV27 and TRBJ1-1; weak D call: TRBD1 (5 bases). V shed 0 bases and J shed 0 bases, with 11 bases lying between them. The V gene's germline CDR1 is MNHEY and CDR2 SMNVEV (reference sequence). CDR3 length: 16 residues. The CDR3 DNA sequence: TGTGCCAGCAGTTTATCAGGCAGGGTTATGAACACTGAAGCTTTCTTT. It codes for CASSLSGRVMNTEAFF.

The chain uses TRBV6-1 and TRBJ1-1; D not certain. V was pared by 3 bases and J by 4 bases, with 9 bases between. Per germline, CDR1 MNHNS and CDR2 SASEGT. This CDR3 spans 13 amino acids. The CDR3 sequence: CASSEFVSTEAFF. In DNA, the CDR3 is TGTGCCAGCAGTGAGTTTGTTAGCACTGAAGCTTTCTTT.

The chain combines TRBV5-6 with TRBJ2-7; TRBD2 aligns across 7 bases. CDR3 size: 13 residues. Germline V gene data show CDR1 as SGHDT and CDR2 as YYEEEE. V lost 0 bases, J lost 5 bases, and 2 bases stayed unmatched. CDR3 region: CASSLVGGDEQYF. In nucleotides, the CDR3 is TGTGCCAGCAGCTTGGTTGGGGGGGACGAGCAGTACTTC.